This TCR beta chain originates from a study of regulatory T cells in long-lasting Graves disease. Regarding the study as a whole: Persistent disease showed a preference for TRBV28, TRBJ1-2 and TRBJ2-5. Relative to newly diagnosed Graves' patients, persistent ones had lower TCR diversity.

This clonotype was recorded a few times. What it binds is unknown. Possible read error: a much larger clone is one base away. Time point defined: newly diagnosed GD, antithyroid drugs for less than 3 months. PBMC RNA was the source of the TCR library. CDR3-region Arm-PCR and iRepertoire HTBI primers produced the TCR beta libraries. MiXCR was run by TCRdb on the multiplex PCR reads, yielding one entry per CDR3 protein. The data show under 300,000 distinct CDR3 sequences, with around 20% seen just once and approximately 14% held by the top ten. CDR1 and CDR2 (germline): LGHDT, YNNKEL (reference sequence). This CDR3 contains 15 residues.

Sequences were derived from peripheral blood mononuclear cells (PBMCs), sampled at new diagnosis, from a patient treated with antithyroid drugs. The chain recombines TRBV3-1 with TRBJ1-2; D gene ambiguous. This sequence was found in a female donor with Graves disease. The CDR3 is CVSSQDFPGVGDYTF. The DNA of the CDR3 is TGTGTCAGCAGCCAAGATTTTCCAGGCGTAGGTGACTACACCTTC.